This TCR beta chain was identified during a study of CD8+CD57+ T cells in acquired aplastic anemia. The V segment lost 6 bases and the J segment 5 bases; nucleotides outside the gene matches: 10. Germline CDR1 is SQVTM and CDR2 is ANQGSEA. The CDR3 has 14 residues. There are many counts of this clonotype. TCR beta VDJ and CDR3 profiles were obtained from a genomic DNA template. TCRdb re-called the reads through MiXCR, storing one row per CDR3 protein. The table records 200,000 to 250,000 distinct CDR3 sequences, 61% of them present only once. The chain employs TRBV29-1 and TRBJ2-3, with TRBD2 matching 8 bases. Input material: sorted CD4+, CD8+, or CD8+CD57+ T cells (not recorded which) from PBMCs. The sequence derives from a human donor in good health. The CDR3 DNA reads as TGCAGCGTGGCCAGCGGGGGAGGAGTAGATACGCAGTATTTT. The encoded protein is CSVASGGGVDTQYF.